The 28 T cell receptor beta chains below all came from one sample that was sequenced in a study of cytomegalovirus exposure and HLA in healthy donors. Primers included in the PCR were 60 Vbeta and 13 Jbeta primers. The table came from immunoSEQ multiplex PCR; TCRdb's copy has only in-frame clones and leaves some out. The repertoire holds around 180,000 clones, with around 80% as singletons. Material for sequencing was PBMCs. All receptors derive from a man aged 40-55 years in good health and CMV-seronegative.

The chain carries TRBV4-3 and TRBJ2-2; D is ambiguous. Germline CDR1 reads LGHNA; CDR2 reads YSLEER. With 4 bases removed from V and 1 base from J, the gap between germline ends came to 13 bases. CDR3 length: 16 amino acids. The CDR3 is CASSRNSVGNTGELFF. As DNA, the CDR3 is TGCGCCAGCAGCCGAAATTCCGTCGGGAACACCGGGGAGCTGTTTTTT.

The V gene is TRBV6-1, the J gene TRBJ2-7; possible D gene TRBD2, 5 bases. Trimming took 5 bases from V and 5 from J, leaving 13 bases between them. CDR3 length: 13 residues. Germline V lookup: CDR1 MNHNS, CDR2 SASEGT. CDR3 in amino acids: CASSTGWQDEQYF. CDR3 nucleotides: TGTGCCAGCAGTACGGGGTGGCAGGACGAGCAGTACTTC.

This clone was observed a handful of times. The chain links TRBV18 to TRBJ1-1, with 7 bases fitting TRBD1. The junction had 11 bases not matched to a gene; V was cut back by 3 bases and J by 4 bases. Germline CDR1 is KGHSH and CDR2 is LQKENI. This CDR3 comprises 16 residues. CDR3 nucleotide sequence: TGTGCCAGCTCACCGTTGATTTCGGACAGGCCCACTGAAGCTTTCTTT. Translation gives CASSPLISDRPTEAFF.

The V call is TRBV27, the J call TRBJ2-3; TRBD2 aligns across 16 bases. Trimming at V came to 4 bases and at J to 4 bases, leaving 11 bases not matched to a gene. Germline V gene sequence: CDR1 MNHEY, CDR2 SMNVEV (reference sequence). The CDR3 runs to 19 residues. The chain's CDR3 is CASSSGTSGGAGYSDTQYF. The CDR3 DNA reads TGTGCCAGCAGTTCCGGGACTAGCGGGGGGGCCGGTTATTCAGATACGCAGTATTTT.

This rearrangement joins TRBV5-1 to TRBJ2-1, with TRBD1 as a possible D gene (7 bases). This CDR3 region has 15 residues. The germline CDR1 and CDR2 sequences are SGHRS and YFSETQ. The ends were cut back, 4 bases at V and 11 bases at J, with 22 bases in the middle. The CDR3 DNA reads TGCGCCAGCAGCCATGGGACAGCTTCGGGAGATAAGCAGTTCTTC. Its protein product is CASSHGTASGDKQFF.

The gene calls are TRBV19 and TRBJ2-7, with a tentative D call TRBD1 (7 bases). CDR1 is LNHDA and CDR2 is SQIVND in the germline V gene (reference sequence). The ends were cut back, 6 bases at V and 7 bases at J, with 13 bases in the middle. The CDR3 runs 12 residues. The CDR3, as DNA: TGTGCCAGTAGACAGGGGAGCGGGGAGCAGTACTTC. This encodes CASRQGSGEQYF.

This chain links TRBV6-6 with TRBJ2-2; TRBD1 aligns across 7 bases. There are 15 residues in the CDR3. With 0 bases clipped from V and 5 bases from J, the junction kept 3 bases outside the gene matches. Per the germline V gene, CDR1 is MNHNY and CDR2 is SVGAGI (reference sequence). The CDR3 DNA reads TGTGCCAGCAGTTACTCCGAGACAGGGACCGGGGAGCTGTTTTTT. It encodes CASSYSETGTGELFF.

This clone turned up a few times. The J gene is TRBJ1-4, the V gene TRBV9, with TRBD1 as a possible D gene (6 bases). Trimming removed 3 bases at V and 10 bases at J, with 16 bases between. Germline values: CDR1 SGDLS, CDR2 YYNGEE. This CDR3 contains 14 residues. The CDR3 DNA follows: TGTGCCAGCAGCGCCGTCTCGGAAGGGGGAAAACTGTTTTTT. This codes for CASSAVSEGGKLFF. Drawing the rest from reference TRBV9 and TRBJ1-4, the complete variable domain is DSGVTQTPKHLITATGQRVTLRCSPRSGDLSVYWYQQSLDQGLQFLIQYYNGEERAKGNILERFSAQQFPDLHSELNLSSLELGDSALYFCASSAVSEGGKLFFGSGTQLSVL.

This clone was observed a few times. The V call is TRBV6-5, the J call TRBJ1-2; 11 bases are shared with TRBD1. The CDR3 length is 14 residues. V lost 5 bases, J lost 4 bases, and 3 bases stayed unmatched. Germline CDR1 reads MNHEY; CDR2 reads SVGAGI. DNA for the CDR3: TGTGCCAGCAGTAAGGGACAGGGGGTCTATGGCTACACCTTC. It encodes CASSKGQGVYGYTF.

The V and J genes are TRBV7-2 and TRBJ1-5; a possible D gene is TRBD1 (5 bases). The V and J ends lost 2 bases and 5 bases respectively, with 7 bases between them. The CDR3 runs to 13 residues. Per germline, CDR1 SGHTA and CDR2 FQGNSA. DNA of the CDR3: TGTGCCAGCAGCTTACCAGGGTATCAGCCCCAGCATTTT. Encoded protein: CASSLPGYQPQHF.

This chain connects TRBV5-4 to TRBJ2-5, with 7 nucleotides matching TRBD2. The CDR3 runs 14 residues. Per germline, CDR1 SGHNT and CDR2 YYREEE (reference sequence). J was trimmed by 0 bases and V by 4 bases; bases with no gene match: 3. The CDR3 DNA follows: TGTGCCAGCAGCGCGGGAGAGTACCAAGAGACCCAGTACTTC. Translated, it gives CASSAGEYQETQYF.

The rearrangement uses TRBV9 and TRBJ2-7, with a tentative D call TRBD2 (5 bases). The CDR3 is made up of 15 amino acids. CDR1 and CDR2 from the germline V gene are SGDLS and YYNGEE. The V gene lost 2 bases and the J gene lost 0 bases, with 12 bases spanning the gap. This CDR3 reads CASSVNEGSSYEQYF. As DNA, the CDR3 is TGTGCCAGCAGCGTTAATGAGGGAAGCTCCTACGAGCAGTACTTC.

This chain uses TRBV5-1 with TRBJ2-7, with 10 bases that match TRBD1. Germline CDR1 reads SGHRS; CDR2 reads YFSETQ. This CDR3 is 14 amino acids long. The J segment lost 3 bases and the V segment lost 4 bases, leaving 4 bases of the junction unmatched. CDR3 amino acids: CASSKGQGSYEQYF. DNA for the CDR3: TGCGCCAGCAGCAAGGGACAGGGGAGCTACGAGCAGTACTTC.

With regard to this clone: One junction end does not reproduce the germline sequence, and a read error may be involved. The V gene is TRBV7-9, the J gene TRBJ2-3, with 10 positions matching TRBD2. The germline gives CDR1 SEHNR, CDR2 FQNEAQ (reference sequence). There are 16 residues in the CDR3. The CDR3 spells CSSRPFSGGMADTQYF. The CDR3 nucleotides are TGTTCCAGCAGACCATTTAGCGGGGGGATGGCAGATACGCAGTATTTT.

The V gene is TRBV6-6, the J gene TRBJ1-3; no definite D call. In germline, CDR1 is MNHNY, CDR2 SVGAGI (reference sequence). Trimming shortened V by 8 bases and J by 2 bases, and 10 bases separated the two germline ends. This CDR3 comprises 13 residues. CDR3 coding DNA: TGTGCCAGCCAGACGGAGCCTGGAAACACCATATATTTT. Residues: CASQTEPGNTIYF.

The genes are TRBV5-6 and TRBJ2-2, with 7 nucleotides matching TRBD1. CDR3 length: 16 residues. Germline-derived CDR1 and CDR2 are SGHDT and YYEEEE. Germline trimming cut 2 bases from V and 1 base from J; bases unmatched to any gene: 5. Written as DNA, the CDR3 is TGTGCCAGCAGCTTCCCGGGACAGCAGAACACCGGGGAGCTGTTTTTT. It encodes CASSFPGQQNTGELFF.

This rearrangement joins TRBV30 to TRBJ2-7, with D tentatively TRBD1 (5 bases). There are 12 residues in the CDR3. Trimming shortened V by 2 bases and J by 7 bases, and 12 bases separated the two germline ends. Germline assignment: CDR1 GTSNPN and CDR2 SVGIG (reference sequence). The CDR3 is CAWSLRVGEQYF. The CDR3 DNA reads as TGTGCCTGGAGTCTCAGGGTAGGGGAGCAGTACTTC.

This clone showed up just once. The same CDR3 is also encoded by other DNA sequences in this sample. This rearrangement joins TRBV7-3 to TRBJ2-1, with TRBD1 matching over 12 bases. CDR3 length: 14 residues. Germline CDR1 is SGHTA and CDR2 is FQGTGA. Trimming took 5 bases from V and 8 from J; bases not matched to a gene: 4. The DNA for the CDR3 is TGTGCCAGCAGCCCGGGGACAGGGGGCCATGAGCAGTTCTTC. Translation gives CASSPGTGGHEQFF.

This clone was detected only a few times. The CDR3 spells CASSLGQGAQETQYF. The DNA for the CDR3 is TGTGCCAGCAGTCTTGGACAGGGTGCACAAGAGACCCAGTACTTC. The gene calls are TRBV28 and TRBJ2-5; the match to TRBD1 covers 8 bases. V shed 5 bases and J 2 bases; nucleotides not matched to a gene: 7. The CDR3 length is 15 residues. Germline-derived CDR1 and CDR2 are MDHEN and SYDVKM.

This rearrangement joins TRBV19 to TRBJ2-1; maybe TRBD2 (6 bases). Between the trimmed V and J ends, which lost 3 bases and 10 bases, there was a span of 10 bases. The CDR3 consists of 12 residues. The germline V gene encodes CDR1 LNHDA and CDR2 SQIVND (reference sequence). The CDR3 spells CASSILGGEQFF. CDR3 sequence (DNA): TGTGCCAGTAGTATTCTCGGGGGAGAGCAGTTCTTC.

The rearrangement joins TRBV30 to TRBJ1-1; perhaps TRBD1 as D (5 bases). Germline V lookup: CDR1 GTSNPN, CDR2 SVGIG (reference sequence). The V gene lost 1 base and the J gene lost 7 bases, with 10 bases spanning the gap. The CDR3 extends over 12 amino acids. CDR3 in amino acids: CAWSGVGGEAFF. Here the CDR3 DNA reads TGTGCCTGGAGTGGGGTGGGGGGTGAAGCTTTCTTT.

This clone was counted once. The chain links TRBV19 to TRBJ2-3; weak D call: TRBD2 (7 bases). Germline loops: CDR1 LNHDA, CDR2 SQIVND (reference sequence). Trimming left V 11 bases short and J 4 bases short, with 22 bases between. The CDR3 length is 15 residues. The CDR3 DNA follows: TGTGCCTCATGGGGGGGCGGGACTTTGTCAGATACGCAGTATTTT. Protein product: CASWGGGTLSDTQYF. Full variable domain (missing parts from reference TRBV19 and TRBJ2-3): DGGITQSPKYLFRKEGQNVTLSCEQNLNHDAMYWYRQDPGQGLRLIYYSQIVNDFQKGDIAEGYSVSREKKESFPLTVTSAQKNPTAFYLCASWGGGTLSDTQYFGPGTRLTVL.

This chain connects TRBV9 to TRBJ2-2; 10 bases map to TRBD2. Germline assignment: CDR1 SGDLS and CDR2 YYNGEE. CDR3 length: 16 amino acids. V lost 3 bases, J lost 2 bases, and 4 bases stayed unmatched. The CDR3 spells CASSAWTSGNTGELFF. The CDR3 DNA reads TGTGCCAGCAGCGCTTGGACTAGCGGTAACACCGGGGAGCTGTTTTTT.

This chain uses TRBV7-8 with TRBJ2-7, with a tentative D call TRBD2 (7 bases). From germline, CDR1 is SGHVS and CDR2 FQNEAQ. CDR3 size: 13 residues. Trimming shortened V by 0 bases and J by 7 bases, and 10 bases separated the two germline ends. CDR3 DNA: TGTGCCAGCAGCTTAGCGGGAGGGGGAGAGCAGTACTTC. It translates to CASSLAGGGEQYF.

CDR3 in DNA: TGTGCCAGCAGCGTAGAAGGGACTTACTACAATGAGCAGTTCTTC. It is translated as CASSVEGTYYNEQFF. The chain carries TRBV9 and TRBJ2-1, with D possibly TRBD2 on 6 matching bases. The V end lost 0 bases, the J end lost 3 bases, and 10 bases lay between the germline ends. This CDR3 contains 15 residues. Germline V gene sequence: CDR1 SGDLS, CDR2 YYNGEE.

V gene TRBV4-3 combines with J gene TRBJ2-6; 8 bases are a match to TRBD2. V dropped 3 bases and J dropped 1; count of bases not matched to a gene: 5. This CDR3 has 17 residues. The germline V gene has CDR1 LGHNA and CDR2 YSLEER. The chain's CDR3 is CASSHRGGGSGANVLTF. The CDR3 region has the DNA TGCGCCAGCAGCCATAGGGGCGGGGGGTCTGGGGCCAACGTCCTGACTTTC.

The chain couples TRBV5-1 to TRBJ2-5; D is perhaps TRBD1 (8 bases). Germline CDR1 reads SGHRS; CDR2 reads YFSETQ. V was shortened by 4 bases and J by 5 bases, with 21 bases between the two germline ends. The CDR3 runs to 16 residues. CDR3 region: CASSKATGGGVETQYF. Written as DNA, the CDR3 is TGCGCCAGCAGCAAAGCCACAGGGGGAGGGGTTGAGACCCAGTACTTC. Variable domain in full (rest from reference TRBV5-1 and TRBJ2-5): KAGVTQTPRYLIKTRGQQVTLSCSPISGHRSVSWYQQTPGQGLQFLFEYFSETQRNKGNFPGRFSGRQFSNSRSEMNVSTLELGDSALYLCASSKATGGGVETQYFGPGTRLLVL.

The chain carries TRBV10-3 and TRBJ1-2; 7 nucleotides match TRBD1. This CDR3 comprises 14 residues. V dropped 1 base and J dropped 5; count of bases not matched to a gene: 4. CDR1 ENHRY and CDR2 SYGVKD come from the germline V gene. The CDR3 DNA is TGTGCCATCAGTGAGTTGGGACAGCAATATGGCTACACCTTC. The encoded protein is CAISELGQQYGYTF.